Following are 23 T cell receptor beta chains from one sample sequenced in a study of blood T cell repertoires in COVID-19. Assay: immunoSEQ multiplex PCR; the TCRdb copy retains only in-frame clones and omits some. Among more than 65,000 clones listed, around three quarters were seen once. Sequences were obtained from peripheral blood. All receptors come from a woman between 65 and 79 years old with acute or convalescent COVID-19.

The chain recombines TRBV5-4 with TRBJ1-4; 7 bases fit TRBD1. J gave up 5 bases and V 4 bases, and 8 bases lay outside the gene matches. The CDR3 runs 15 residues. The germline CDR1 and CDR2 sequences are SGHNT and YYREEE (reference sequence). The CDR3 DNA is TGTGCCAGCAGCCTACCGACAGGGTCAAATGAAAAACTGTTTTTT. This codes for CASSLPTGSNEKLFF.

The chain joins TRBV2 to TRBJ2-5; TRBD1 might be the D (6 bases). Per germline, CDR1 SNHLY and CDR2 FYNNEI. The CDR3 contains 13 residues. Trimming took 8 bases from V and 2 from J, leaving 12 bases between them. The CDR3 DNA is TGTGCCAGCGGGCAGGGGTGGCAAGAGACCCAGTACTTC. Protein product: CASGQGWQETQYF.

CDR3 in amino acids: CASSLAQGFSYEQYF. As DNA, the CDR3 is TGTGCCAGCAGCTTGGCCCAGGGATTTTCCTACGAGCAGTACTTC. V and J are TRBV5-6 and TRBJ2-7; a possible D gene is TRBD1 (5 bases). The V end lost 0 bases, the J end lost 1 base, and 11 bases lay between the germline ends. The CDR3 is 15 amino acids. The germline V gene has CDR1 SGHDT and CDR2 YYEEEE.

The gene calls are TRBV19 and TRBJ2-3, with D tentatively TRBD2 (6 bases). Germline-derived CDR1 and CDR2 are LNHDA and SQIVND (reference sequence). V was pared by 8 bases and J by 2 bases, with 17 bases between. The CDR3 loop spans 15 amino acids. CDR3 residues: CASSSGGSNTDTQYF. The CDR3 DNA follows: TGTGCCAGTTCCTCAGGAGGGTCCAACACAGATACGCAGTATTTT.

This clone was seen once. CDR3 sequence: CASSLASSGNTIYF. CDR3 coding DNA: TGTGCCAGCAGCTTAGCTTCGTCCGGAAACACCATATATTTT. This chain uses TRBV7-9 with TRBJ1-3; D uncertain. The V gene's germline CDR1 is SEHNR and CDR2 FQNEAQ (reference sequence). The CDR3 covers 14 residues. The V gene lost 0 bases and the J gene lost 4 bases, with 7 bases spanning the gap.

The rearrangement links TRBV7-9 to TRBJ2-5; TRBD1 matches 7 bases. The V segment lost 5 bases and the J segment 5 bases; nucleotides outside the gene matches: 5. Per the germline V gene, CDR1 is SEHNR and CDR2 is FQNEAQ (reference sequence). The CDR3 totals 13 residues. The CDR3 DNA follows: TGTGCCAGCAGCCCCAGGGGACAGGAGACCCAGTACTTC. It translates to CASSPRGQETQYF. The full variable domain, with the rest looked up from reference TRBV7-9 and TRBJ2-5, is DTGVSQNPRHKITKRGQNVTFRCDPISEHNRLYWYRQTLGQGPEFLTYFQNEAQLEKSRLLSDRFSAERPKGSFSTLEIQRTEQGDSAMYLCASSPRGQETQYFGPGTRLLVL.

This rearrangement joins TRBV6-5 to TRBJ2-7; 7 bases map to TRBD1. V lost 6 bases, J lost 3 bases, and 11 bases stayed unmatched. CDR1 is MNHEY, CDR2 SVGAGI, per germline. The length of the CDR3 is 15 residues. CDR3 region: CASSRSGTANYEQYF. For the CDR3, the DNA is TGTGCCAGCAGCAGATCCGGGACAGCCAACTACGAGCAGTACTTC.

The gene calls are TRBV5-6 and TRBJ2-5; D may be TRBD2 (5 bases). The CDR3 is 14 amino acids. Germline CDR1 and CDR2: SGHDT and YYEEEE. The V end lost 3 bases, the J end lost 1 base, and 10 bases lay between the germline ends. CDR3 amino acids: CASSWRTGQETQYF. The CDR3 nucleotides read TGTGCCAGCAGCTGGAGGACGGGCCAAGAGACCCAGTACTTC.

The V call is TRBV6-2 or TRBV6-3, the J call TRBJ1-2, with D perhaps TRBD1 (6 bases). Germline CDR1 reads MNHEY; CDR2 reads SVGEGT. This CDR3 region has 17 residues. The germline V and J ends were trimmed by 2 bases and 1 base, with 17 bases remaining between them. Here the CDR3 reads CASSYRTTGLVNYGYTF. In nucleotides, the CDR3 is TGTGCCAGCAGTTACCGAACGACAGGACTTGTTAACTATGGCTACACCTTC.

Concerning this clone: The sample has other DNA sequences that encode this CDR3 too. The chain has TRBV5-1 and TRBJ2-2; 7 bases line up with TRBD1. The CDR3 is 15 residues long. CDR1 and CDR2 from the germline V gene are SGHRS and YFSETQ. The J segment lost 1 base and the V segment lost 0 bases, leaving 0 bases of the junction unmatched. The CDR3 protein is CASSLAGGNTGELFF. The CDR3 bases are TGCGCCAGCAGCTTGGCAGGGGGGAACACCGGGGAGCTGTTTTTT.

This chain connects TRBV2 to TRBJ2-7; 7 bases are shared with TRBD2. Germline V gene data show CDR1 as SNHLY and CDR2 as FYNNEI. This CDR3 spans 13 amino acids. The J segment lost 7 bases and the V segment lost 6 bases, leaving 9 bases of the junction unmatched. The CDR3 DNA reads TGTGCCAGCAGGGAGAAAACCGGGGGGGAGCAGTACTTC. It yields the protein CASREKTGGEQYF.

In regard to this clone: One end of the junction varies from germline; a read error may be responsible. This chain joins TRBV18 and TRBJ1-1; a possible D gene is TRBD1 (6 bases). The CDR3 spans 13 residues. Germline V lookup: CDR1 KGHSH, CDR2 LQKENI. The CDR3 nucleotides read TGTGCCAGCTCACCCGACAGACAGTTTAAGGGGGTCTTT. Its translation: CASSPDRQFKGVF.

The V and J genes are TRBV9 and TRBJ1-2; TRBD1 matches at 10 bases. The germline V gene encodes CDR1 SGDLS and CDR2 YYNGEE. With V trimmed by 6 bases and J by 6 bases, 5 bases remained unmatched. This CDR3 spans 13 amino acids. CDR3 sequence (DNA): TGTGCCAGCACCTCAGGGACAGGGGATGGCTACACCTTC. This gives the protein CASTSGTGDGYTF.

The chain joins TRBV7-8 to TRBJ1-1, with 7 positions matching TRBD1. The V and J ends lost 4 bases and 1 base, in that order; junction bases with no gene match: 6. Looked up from germline, CDR1 is SGHVS and CDR2 is FQNEAQ. The CDR3 loop spans 15 amino acids. The CDR3 loop reads CASSSRQGGNTEAFF. The CDR3 DNA reads TGTGCCAGCAGCTCGCGACAGGGAGGGAACACTGAAGCTTTCTTT.

The genes are TRBV2 and TRBJ1-5; tentative D call: TRBD1 (5 bases). Trimming removed 6 bases at V and 4 bases at J, with 13 bases between. This CDR3 has 14 amino acids. Germline-derived CDR1 and CDR2 are SNHLY and FYNNEI. The CDR3 nucleotides read TGTGCCAGCAGCATCCGCAGGGAAAATCAGCCCCAGCATTTT. Its protein product is CASSIRRENQPQHF.

In its sample, this clone was seen a few times. This rearrangement joins TRBV28 to TRBJ2-7, with a possible D match to TRBD2 (5 bases). The length of the CDR3 is 12 residues. Germline loops: CDR1 MDHEN, CDR2 SYDVKM. V dropped 5 bases and J dropped 7 bases, with 12 bases sitting between them. The CDR3 loop reads CASSPFGKEQYF. The DNA for the CDR3 is TGTGCCAGCAGTCCCTTCGGGAAAGAGCAGTACTTC.

This chain uses TRBV27 with TRBJ1-2; the match to TRBD1 covers 8 bases. Germline V gene data show CDR1 as MNHEY and CDR2 as SMNVEV (reference sequence). V trimming: 7 bases; J trimming: 7 bases; junction bases outside the gene matches: 20. The CDR3 has 17 residues. The DNA of the CDR3 is TGTGCCAGCACCCAAAAAACCGGACAGGGCCGTTTTGCTGGCTACACCTTC. It is translated as CASTQKTGQGRFAGYTF.

CDR3 region: CASRSGGTLTTRAKNIQYF. CDR3 nucleotides: TGTGCCAGCAGGAGCGGGGGGACCTTGACAACCCGAGCCAAAAACATTCAGTACTTC. V gene TRBV9 combines with J gene TRBJ2-4; 9 bases are a match to TRBD2. The CDR3 loop spans 19 amino acids. Germline trimming cut 5 bases from V and 0 bases from J; bases unmatched to any gene: 15. CDR1 is SGDLS and CDR2 is YYNGEE in the germline V gene. Filled out from reference TRBV9 and TRBJ2-4, the complete variable domain reads DSGVTQTPKHLITATGQRVTLRCSPRSGDLSVYWYQQSLDQGLQFLIQYYNGEERAKGNILERFSAQQFPDLHSELNLSSLELGDSALYFCASRSGGTLTTRAKNIQYFGAGTRLSVL.

This clone appeared a single time. The genes are TRBV6-6 and TRBJ1-4, with D uncertain. Germline-derived CDR1 and CDR2 are MNHNY and SVGAGI (reference sequence). V was pared by 9 bases and J by 0 bases, with 11 bases between. The CDR3 runs 14 residues. The CDR3 coding sequence is TGTGCCAGTCCTAAGGAGTCAACTAATGAAAAACTGTTTTTT. This encodes CASPKESTNEKLFF.

In this sample, this clone turned up a few times. The rearrangement uses TRBV5-4 and TRBJ1-1, with 9 bases fitting TRBD1. V shed 3 bases and J 3 bases; nucleotides not matched to a gene: 6. CDR3 size: 15 residues. Germline assignment: CDR1 SGHNT and CDR2 YYREEE (reference sequence). The CDR3 nucleotides are TGTGCCAGCAGCTCGGGGGACAGGGCGGACACTGAAGCTTTCTTT. It codes for CASSSGDRADTEAFF.

A few counts support this clone. The rearrangement links TRBV5-6 to TRBJ1-1; 7 positions match TRBD1. Germline V gives CDR1 SGHDT, CDR2 YYEEEE. The CDR3 totals 16 residues. V was clipped by 3 bases and J by 1 base; unmatched bases: 9. The DNA of the CDR3 is TGTGCCAGCAGCTCCATCAGGGGGGCCAGGAACACTGAAGCTTTCTTT. Its translation is CASSSIRGARNTEAFF.

The chain recombines TRBV6-4 with TRBJ2-1; 10 nucleotides match TRBD1. V shed 5 bases, J shed 5 bases, and the junction held 6 bases outside the gene matches. The CDR3 is 15 amino acids. The germline V gene has CDR1 MRHNA and CDR2 SNTAGT. CDR3 DNA: TGTGCCAGCAGTCCCGGGACAGGGGCGAACAATGAGCAGTTCTTC. Translating it yields CASSPGTGANNEQFF.

This rearrangement joins TRBV7-2 to TRBJ2-1, with a tentative D call TRBD2 (6 bases). V was trimmed by 4 bases and J by 9 bases, leaving 13 bases between them. The germline gives CDR1 SGHTA, CDR2 FQGNSA. The CDR3 contains 13 residues. The CDR3 reads CASSSGTFGEQFF. The CDR3 DNA is TGTGCCAGCAGCTCCGGGACTTTTGGTGAGCAGTTCTTC.